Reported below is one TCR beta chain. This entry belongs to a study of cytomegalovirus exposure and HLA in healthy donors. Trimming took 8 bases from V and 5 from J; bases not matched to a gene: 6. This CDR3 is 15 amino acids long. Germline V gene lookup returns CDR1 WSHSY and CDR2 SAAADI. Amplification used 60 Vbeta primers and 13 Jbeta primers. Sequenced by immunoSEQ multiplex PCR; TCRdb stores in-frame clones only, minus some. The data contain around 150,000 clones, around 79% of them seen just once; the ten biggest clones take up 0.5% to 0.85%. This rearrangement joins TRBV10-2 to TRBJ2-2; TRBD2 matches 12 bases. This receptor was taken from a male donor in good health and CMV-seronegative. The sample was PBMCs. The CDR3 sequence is CASRLAGGQTGELFF. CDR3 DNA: TGCGCCAGCCGGCTAGCGGGGGGGCAGACCGGGGAGCTGTTTTTT.